Listed here are 18 T cell receptor beta chains from one sample, sequenced in a study of cytomegalovirus exposure and HLA in healthy donors. PCR used 60 Vbeta primers and 13 Jbeta primers. TCRdb's table, derived via immunoSEQ multiplex PCR, lists solely in-frame clones and lacks some. The sample holds 150,000 or so clones, about 8.9% seen once. Material: PBMCs. The receptors come from a man aged 50 or older in good health and CMV-seronegative.

This clone has only a few counts. The chain joins TRBV12-1 to TRBJ2-7; the tabulated D call, TRBD2, remains unverified against the DNA. TRBV12-1 is a known pseudogene. The CDR3 is made up of 16 amino acids. CDR3 in amino acids: CASSPGLAGGPGEQYF. The CDR3 DNA follows: TGTGCCAGCAGCCCGGGACTAGCGGGAGGGCCAGGGGAGCAGTACTTC.

On this clone: At one boundary the junction diverges from the germline segment, which might be a read error. Other nucleotide sequences from this sample produce the same CDR3. This chain uses TRBV6-6 with TRBJ1-4; D gene unclear. CDR3 length: 15 amino acids. Germline V lookup: CDR1 MNHNY, CDR2 SVGAGI (reference sequence). In DNA, the CDR3 is TGTGCCAGCAGCTACTCGGCGGGTACGAATGAAAAACTGTTTTTT. This gives the protein CASSYSAGTNEKLFF.

This clone was detected only a few times. The V gene is TRBV30, the J gene TRBJ1-3; 7 bases match TRBD1. V trimming: 2 bases; J trimming: 13 bases; junction bases outside the gene matches: 5. This CDR3 spans 11 amino acids. The germline gives CDR1 GTSNPN, CDR2 SVGIG (reference sequence). The CDR3 DNA sequence: TGTGCCTGGAGTCTCCGGGACAGTATATATTTT. Its translation: CAWSLRDSIYF.

Here the CDR3 reads CASITGGTEAFF. The DNA for the CDR3 is TGTGCCAGCATTACAGGGGGTACTGAAGCTTTCTTT. This chain uses TRBV28 with TRBJ1-1; TRBD1 matches 8 bases. With 7 bases clipped from V and 5 bases from J, the junction kept 3 bases outside the gene matches. Germline V gene lookup returns CDR1 MDHEN and CDR2 SYDVKM. There are 12 residues in the CDR3.

The chain joins TRBV27 to TRBJ1-2, with 10 bases matching TRBD1. The CDR3 is 15 residues long. J lost 0 bases, V lost 5 bases, and 3 bases had no gene match. Germline V gene sequence: CDR1 MNHEY, CDR2 SMNVEV (reference sequence). The CDR3 DNA reads as TGTGCCAGCAGTAGACAGGGGGCCGCTAACTATGGCTACACCTTC. Translation: CASSRQGAANYGYTF.

V gene TRBV19 combines with J gene TRBJ1-4, with D unclear. Germline V gene data show CDR1 as LNHDA and CDR2 as SQIVND (reference sequence). The V end lost 7 bases, the J end lost 0 bases, and 21 bases lay between the germline ends. This CDR3 has 18 amino acids. The CDR3 DNA sequence: TGTGCCAGTACCCCAGTTGGGCCAGGCTTAGCAACTAATGAAAAACTGTTTTTT. Its translation is CASTPVGPGLATNEKLFF.

This clone was picked up a small number of times. The genes are TRBV30 and TRBJ2-2, with 12 positions matching TRBD2. The germline CDR1 and CDR2 sequences are GTSNPN and SVGIG (reference sequence). The CDR3 sequence is 16 residues long. Trimming at V came to 2 bases and at J to 6 bases, leaving 7 bases not matched to a gene. The CDR3: CAWSLGLAGGPGELFF. Here the CDR3 DNA reads TGTGCCTGGAGTCTGGGGCTAGCGGGAGGGCCCGGGGAGCTGTTTTTT.

The chain has TRBV7-2 and TRBJ2-7, with TRBD2 matching over 15 bases. With V trimmed by 4 bases and J by 4 bases, 2 bases remained unmatched. The CDR3 length is 15 residues. CDR1 is SGHTA, CDR2 FQGNSA, per germline. The CDR3 is CASSSGLAGGYEQYF. CDR3 nucleotide sequence: TGTGCCAGCAGCTCAGGACTAGCGGGAGGGTACGAGCAGTACTTC.

V gene TRBV6-5 combines with J gene TRBJ1-2, with D possibly TRBD1 on 6 matching bases. CDR1 and CDR2 (germline): MNHEY, SVGAGI. V was cut by 4 bases and J by 8 bases, with 14 bases left in between. CDR3 length equals 13 residues. DNA of the CDR3: TGTGCCAGCAGTTGGGGACACCACGAGGGCTACACCTTC. Amino acids: CASSWGHHEGYTF.

This clone has only a few counts. This sequence joins TRBV10-2 and TRBJ1-2, with TRBD1 matching 10 bases. The CDR3 contains 13 residues. The germline gives CDR1 WSHSY, CDR2 SAAADI. V lost 8 bases, J lost 8 bases, and 8 bases stayed unmatched. Here the CDR3 DNA reads TGCGCCAGCTCTGGACAGGGGGTTCGGGGCTACACCTTC. It codes for CASSGQGVRGYTF.

This clone was picked up a small number of times. The chain combines TRBV6-1 with TRBJ1-3; D not certain. The CDR3 extends over 14 amino acids. Looked up from germline, CDR1 is MNHNS and CDR2 is SASEGT. Trimming cost V 4 bases and J 2 bases, with 9 bases left between them. The CDR3 DNA reads TGTGCCAGCAGTGTACGGGGTCCTGGAAACACCATATATTTT. Translation gives CASSVRGPGNTIYF.

This clone was detected many times. The V gene is TRBV5-6, the J gene TRBJ2-3, with 11 bases fitting TRBD1. J gave up 2 bases and V 5 bases, and 7 bases lay outside the gene matches. Germline-derived CDR1 and CDR2 are SGHDT and YYEEEE. This CDR3 comprises 16 residues. The CDR3 spells CASRRGTGGDTDTQYF. DNA for the CDR3: TGTGCCAGCAGACGCGGGACAGGGGGTGACACAGATACGCAGTATTTT.

The sample holds a few counts of this clone. This chain links TRBV5-1 with TRBJ1-1; a possible D gene is TRBD1 (6 bases). V was clipped by 1 base and J by 7 bases, with 20 bases between them. The V gene's germline CDR1 is SGHRS and CDR2 YFSETQ. This CDR3 comprises 16 residues. CDR3 DNA sequence: TGCGCCAGCAGCTTGATGGGGGCGACAGTACAGAGTGAAGCTTTCTTT. It specifies CASSLMGATVQSEAFF.

The chain joins TRBV28 to TRBJ1-1; tentative D call: TRBD1 (5 bases). Per germline, CDR1 MDHEN and CDR2 SYDVKM. V lost 1 base, J lost 6 bases, and 12 bases lay in between. The CDR3 is 14 residues long. CDR3 residues: CASSLLQGRAEAFF. The CDR3 coding sequence is TGTGCCAGCAGTTTATTGCAGGGTCGGGCTGAAGCTTTCTTT.

This clone turned up a few times. The rearrangement joins TRBV18 to TRBJ2-2; D may be TRBD1 (5 bases). Germline V CDR1 and CDR2: KGHSH, LQKENI. The length of the CDR3 is 16 residues. The V gene lost 5 bases and the J gene lost 0 bases, with 13 bases spanning the gap. The CDR3 DNA follows: TGTGCCAGCTCAGAATACCTGACAGCGAACACCGGGGAGCTGTTTTTT. Translation gives CASSEYLTANTGELFF.

This clone was counted a few times. This chain connects TRBV5-1 to TRBJ2-2; 9 bases are shared with TRBD2. This CDR3 spans 16 amino acids. The germline CDR1 and CDR2 sequences are SGHRS and YFSETQ. V was pared by 0 bases and J by 6 bases, with 6 bases of the junction left unmatched. The CDR3 coding sequence is TGCGCCAGCAGCTTGGTGTCCGCGGGGGGGCCCGGGGAGCTGTTTTTT. This gives the protein CASSLVSAGGPGELFF.

This clone was seen a handful of times. The CDR3 nucleotides are TGCGCCAGCAGCTTGGTGCAGGGGGATACTGGGGCCAACGTCCTGACTTTC. It codes for CASSLVQGDTGANVLTF. V and J are TRBV5-1 and TRBJ2-6; 7 positions agree with TRBD1. CDR1 is SGHRS, CDR2 YFSETQ, per germline. The CDR3 extends over 17 amino acids. The junction had 5 bases not matched to a gene; V was cut back by 0 bases and J by 2 bases.

The V and J genes are TRBV28 and TRBJ1-1; tentative D call: TRBD1 (6 bases). This CDR3 spans 15 amino acids. V lost 6 bases and J lost 5, with 19 bases in between. Germline assignment: CDR1 MDHEN and CDR2 SYDVKM. The CDR3 loop reads CASRIPGGAETEAFF. The CDR3 nucleotides read TGTGCCAGCAGGATACCTGGGGGCGCGGAAACTGAAGCTTTCTTT.